This section outlines one T cell receptor beta chain sequence together with its context. These data belong to a study of cytomegalovirus exposure and HLA in healthy donors. Sequencing was performed with immunoSEQ multiplex PCR; in TCRdb, only in-frame clones are kept and a portion is missing. The sample gives 60,000 or so clones, about 91% of which show up once; over 1% is in the top ten. With 6 bases clipped from V and 5 bases from J, the junction kept 6 bases outside the gene matches. Germline V gene sequence: CDR1 SNHLY, CDR2 FYNNEI. The CDR3 totals 13 residues. This TCR derives from a woman under 30 in good health and CMV-seronegative. The source material was PBMCs. This sequence joins TRBV2 and TRBJ2-7; 8 nucleotides match TRBD1. The CDR3 reads CASSTDRGDEQYF. The CDR3 DNA sequence: TGTGCCAGCAGCACCGACAGGGGTGACGAGCAGTACTTC.